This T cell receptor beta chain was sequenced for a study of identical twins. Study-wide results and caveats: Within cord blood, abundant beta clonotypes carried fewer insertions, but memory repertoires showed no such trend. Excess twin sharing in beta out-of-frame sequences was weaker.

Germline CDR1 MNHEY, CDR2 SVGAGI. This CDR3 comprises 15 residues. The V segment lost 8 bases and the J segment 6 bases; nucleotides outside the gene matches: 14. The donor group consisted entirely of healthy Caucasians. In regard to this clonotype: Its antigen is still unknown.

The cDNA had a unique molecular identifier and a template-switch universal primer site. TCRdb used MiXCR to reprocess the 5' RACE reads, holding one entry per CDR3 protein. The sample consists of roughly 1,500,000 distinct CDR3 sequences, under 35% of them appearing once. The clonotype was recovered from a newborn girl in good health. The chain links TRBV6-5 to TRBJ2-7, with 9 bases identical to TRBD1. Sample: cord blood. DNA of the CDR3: TGTGCCAGCGCTAAGGGCCCGGGACAGGGTGGCGAGCAGTACTTC. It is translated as CASAKGPGQGGEQYF.